Listed here are 22 T cell receptor beta chains from one sample, sequenced in a study of beta chain features in type 1 diabetes. The study reverse transcribed the entire isolated RNA, so it sequenced expressed TCRB transcripts. Only in-frame clones appear in the TCRdb table, and some are missing; sequencing was by immunoSEQ multiplex PCR. The table has around 340,000 clones, around 20% seen once. Sequencing was carried out using naive CD4+ T cells from blood. The source of these receptors is a young woman in good health.

As regards this clone: The same CDR3 is also encoded by other DNA sequences in this sample. The chain has TRBV30 and TRBJ2-2, with a weak D call TRBD1 (5 bases). The CDR3 is made up of 11 amino acids. The ends were cut back, 4 bases at V and 8 bases at J, with 8 bases in the middle. The germline CDR1 and CDR2 sequences are GTSNPN and SVGIG (reference sequence). DNA of the CDR3: TGTGCCTGGAAAGGGGCTGGGGAGCTGTTTTTT. Protein sequence: CAWKGAGELFF. Supplemented by reference TRBV30 and TRBJ2-2, the full variable domain reads SQTIHQWPATLVQPVGSPLSLECTVEGTSNPNLYWYRQAAGRGLQLLFYSVGIGQISSEVPQNLSASRPQDRQFILSSKKLLLSDSGFYLCAWKGAGELFFGEGSRLTVL.

This clone was seen a few times. The rearrangement joins TRBV4-3 to TRBJ2-5; 12 positions agree with TRBD2. V lost 0 bases and J lost 5; bases outside the gene matches: 7. This CDR3 comprises 17 residues. CDR1 is LGHNA and CDR2 is YSLEER in the germline V gene. CDR3 amino acids: CASSQESVLAGGETQYF. In DNA form, the CDR3 reads TGCGCCAGCAGCCAAGAGTCGGTGCTAGCGGGGGGGGAGACCCAGTACTTC.

The table lists this clone with a few counts. V is TRBV7-2 and J is TRBJ2-1, with D tentatively TRBD2 (5 bases). V dropped 6 bases and J dropped 15 bases, with 21 bases sitting between them. Germline V CDR1 and CDR2: SGHTA, FQGNSA. The length of the CDR3 is 13 residues. The CDR3 DNA is TGTGCCAGCAGTTATACCCCCGGCGGGTTGGCGTTCTTC. This codes for CASSYTPGGLAFF.

J is TRBJ1-3 and V is TRBV25-1; D not certain. V dropped 5 bases and J dropped 0 bases, with 8 bases sitting between them. This CDR3 comprises 14 residues. Germline CDR1 is MGHDK and CDR2 is SYGVNS. The CDR3 here is CASSPTDSGNTIYF. DNA of the CDR3: TGTGCCAGCAGTCCCACAGACTCTGGAAACACCATATATTTT.

The CDR3 region is CASGRERSSYNEQFF. DNA for the CDR3: TGTGCCAGCGGACGGGAGCGGAGCTCCTACAATGAGCAGTTCTTC. J is TRBJ2-1 and V is TRBV2, with D possibly TRBD2 on 6 matching bases. CDR3 length: 15 residues. Trimming shortened V by 8 bases and J by 0 bases, and 14 bases separated the two germline ends. Looked up from germline, CDR1 is SNHLY and CDR2 is FYNNEI.

This clone was detected a few times. The chain uses TRBV28 and TRBJ2-5; the D is unclear. The germline V and J ends were trimmed by 7 bases and 2 bases, with 11 bases remaining between them. CDR3 length: 13 residues. CDR1 is MDHEN, CDR2 SYDVKM, per germline. CDR3 nucleotide sequence: TGTGCCAGCACTCTAGGCATGCAAGAGACCCAGTACTTC. Residues: CASTLGMQETQYF.

The chain links TRBV5-1 to TRBJ2-5; D call uncertain. Germline V CDR1 and CDR2: SGHRS, YFSETQ. The CDR3 extends over 13 amino acids. Between the trimmed V and J ends, which lost 3 bases and 4 bases, there was a span of 10 bases. The CDR3 DNA is TGCGCCAGCAGCTCGACCGCAGGAGAGACCCAGTACTTC. Its protein product is CASSSTAGETQYF.

The table lists this clone with a few counts. V is TRBV23-1 and J is TRBJ1-5; D might be TRBD1 (6 bases). TRBV23-1 is classed as an ORF, of uncertain function. This CDR3 is built from 16 residues. The V end was cut by 0 bases, the J end by 4 bases, with 13 bases between. CDR3: CASSQSKQGNNQPQHF. The DNA for the CDR3 is TGCGCCAGCAGTCAATCGAAACAGGGAAATAATCAGCCCCAGCATTTT.

This chain uses TRBV5-1 with TRBJ2-7; weak D call: TRBD2 (5 bases). This CDR3 has 14 amino acids. Between the trimmed V and J ends, which lost 0 bases and 4 bases, there was a span of 11 bases. The V gene's germline CDR1 is SGHRS and CDR2 YFSETQ. CDR3 sequence: CASSLGAGLYEQYF. As DNA, the CDR3 is TGCGCCAGCAGCTTGGGCGCGGGCTTGTACGAGCAGTACTTC.

The sample holds a few counts of this clone. The chain is built from TRBV27 and TRBJ1-2; 7 positions match TRBD1. Germline V gene lookup returns CDR1 MNHEY and CDR2 SMNVEV (reference sequence). The CDR3 loop spans 13 amino acids. Unmatched junction bases numbered 9, after V lost 6 bases and J lost 8 bases. CDR3 loop: CASSDQGVGGYTF. The CDR3 DNA reads TGTGCCAGCAGCGACCAGGGGGTAGGGGGCTACACCTTC.

The table lists this clone with a few counts. The chain uses TRBV9 and TRBJ2-7; tentatively, D is TRBD2 (5 bases). This CDR3 has 13 amino acids. Trimming removed 1 base at V and 6 bases at J, with 11 bases between. Germline V gene data show CDR1 as SGDLS and CDR2 as YYNGEE. In DNA, the CDR3 is TGTGCCAGCAGCGTAACCCCGGGGAGCGAGCAGTACTTC. Translated, it gives CASSVTPGSEQYF.

This clone has more than one count but fewer than ten. The chain links TRBV7-9 to TRBJ2-1; 14 positions agree with TRBD2. The CDR3 is made up of 15 amino acids. Germline trimming cut 1 base from V and 12 bases from J; bases unmatched to any gene: 5. CDR1 and CDR2 (germline): SEHNR, FQNEAQ (reference sequence). The DNA for the CDR3 is TGTGCCAGCAGCTTAGAGGGACTAGCGGGAGACAGGCAGTTCTTC. Encoded protein: CASSLEGLAGDRQFF. Complete variable domain (other parts from reference TRBV7-9 and TRBJ2-1): DTGVSQNPRHKITKRGQNVTFRCDPISEHNRLYWYRQTLGQGPEFLTYFQNEAQLEKSRLLSDRFSAERPKGSFSTLEIQRTEQGDSAMYLCASSLEGLAGDRQFFGPGTRLTVL.

The chain links TRBV7-6 to TRBJ1-2, with D unresolved. Germline V CDR1 and CDR2: SGHVS, FNYEAQ. V was pared by 8 bases and J by 3 bases, with 10 bases between. The CDR3 runs to 12 residues. The CDR3 DNA reads as TGTGCCAGCCCCTCAACGGACTATGGCTACACCTTC. Its translation is CASPSTDYGYTF.

The J gene is TRBJ2-1, the V gene TRBV6-1; D is undetermined. CDR3 length: 11 amino acids. Trimming pared 5 bases from V and 12 bases from J, leaving 11 bases between. CDR1 and CDR2 from the germline V gene are MNHNS and SASEGT. CDR3 sequence (DNA): TGTGCCAGCAGTCCAGGATATGGGCAGTTCTTC. Amino acid sequence: CASSPGYGQFF.

This chain joins TRBV5-1 and TRBJ1-1; D unresolved. The CDR3 spans 15 residues. Germline assignment: CDR1 SGHRS and CDR2 YFSETQ. Trimming left V 0 bases short and J 5 bases short, with 14 bases between. The CDR3 bases are TGCGCCAGCAGCTTGGTGGACTCTCCCATAACTGAAGCTTTCTTT. Its protein product is CASSLVDSPITEAFF.

This clone has more than one count but fewer than ten. The chain links TRBV23-1 to TRBJ2-1; 9 bases agree with TRBD2. TRBV23-1 is given ORF status, its function remaining uncertain. The CDR3 spans 19 residues. J gave up 7 bases and V 4 bases, and 20 bases lay outside the gene matches. The CDR3 protein is CASSLNLRGGGALGNEQFF. The CDR3 coding sequence is TGCGCCAGCAGTCTCAACCTTCGGGGCGGGGGGGCCTTAGGGAATGAGCAGTTCTTC.

CDR3 sequence reads: CAWSKTGTSDEQFF. The CDR3 DNA reads TGTGCCTGGAGTAAAACCGGGACTAGCGATGAGCAGTTCTTC. The rearrangement joins TRBV30 to TRBJ2-1; TRBD2 agrees at 10 bases. Trimming cost V 2 bases and J 8 bases; bases outside gene matches: 6. The CDR3 runs 14 residues. CDR1 and CDR2 from the germline V gene are GTSNPN and SVGIG (reference sequence).

The chain links TRBV7-9 to TRBJ2-1; 12 bases are a match to TRBD1. The CDR3 is 15 residues long. CDR1 SEHNR and CDR2 FQNEAQ come from the germline V gene (reference sequence). CDR3 nucleotides: TGTGCTTCCCCACTGGGACAGGGGGCGCGAGATGAGCAGTTCTTC. It translates to CASPLGQGARDEQFF.

The chain carries TRBV29-1 and TRBJ1-2, with a weak D call TRBD1 (5 bases). The germline V gene encodes CDR1 SQVTM and CDR2 ANQGSEA. V was pared by 4 bases and J by 8 bases, with 17 bases between. This CDR3 has 13 amino acids. CDR3: CSVGPGGASGYTF. The CDR3 DNA follows: TGCAGCGTTGGCCCAGGAGGGGCGAGCGGCTACACCTTC.

This clone has just a few counts. This chain links TRBV2 with TRBJ2-7; no clear D. Deletions cut 0 bases from V and 7 bases from J, with 10 bases between. The CDR3 is made up of 13 amino acids. Germline CDR1 is SNHLY and CDR2 is FYNNEI. The CDR3 region is CASSEAGQAEQYF. The CDR3 coding sequence is TGTGCCAGCAGTGAAGCTGGTCAAGCGGAGCAGTACTTC.

This clone was seen more than once but under ten times. This chain links TRBV7-9 with TRBJ1-5, with unresolved D. Germline V gene lookup returns CDR1 SEHNR and CDR2 FQNEAQ (reference sequence). This CDR3 has 14 amino acids. V was cut by 2 bases and J by 10 bases, with 15 bases left in between. CDR3: CASSLSAVGSPQHF. The CDR3 coding sequence is TGTGCCAGCAGCTTATCAGCGGTTGGAAGTCCCCAGCATTTT.

This clone was counted between two and nine times. The chain carries TRBV29-1 and TRBJ1-2; D is perhaps TRBD1 (6 bases). This CDR3 contains 12 residues. The V and J ends lost 7 bases and 4 bases respectively, with 13 bases between them. CDR1 is SQVTM and CDR2 is ANQGSEA in the germline V gene. As DNA, the CDR3 is TGCAGCGGACAGGAGAGGGGCTATGGCTACACCTTC. Amino acid sequence: CSGQERGYGYTF.